The clone carrying this TCR beta chain has just a few counts. As yet, its antigen is unknown. CDR3 length: 17 residues. Germline V gene data show CDR1 as LNHNV and CDR2 as YYDKDF (reference sequence). Trimming took 0 bases from V and 8 from J; bases not matched to a gene: 10. The source of the sample is a study of identical twins. General study findings and limits: Insertion counts were lower in abundant cord blood beta clonotypes, a trend that memory repertoires did not show.

A single record per CDR3 protein comes from TCRdb applying MiXCR to the 5' RACE reads. The sample lists about 570,000 distinct CDR3 sequences, roughly 9.5% occurring once. These records were also assigned to another study, of yellow fever vaccine responses in identical twins.

The source is a woman in her late teens or twenties in good health. The chain joins TRBV15 to TRBJ2-1, with 10 bases identical to TRBD2. Sequencing was carried out using PBMCs. The CDR3 sequence is CATSRDRRTSGVDEQFF. CDR3 bases: TGTGCCACCAGCAGAGATAGGAGGACTAGCGGCGTAGATGAGCAGTTCTTC. Together with reference TRBV15 and TRBJ2-1, the CDR3 gives the full variable domain: DAMVIQNPRYQVTQFGKPVTLSCSQTLNHNVMYWYQQKSSQAPKLLFHYYDKDFNNEADTPDNFQSRRPNTSFCFLDIRSPGLGDTAMYLCATSRDRRTSGVDEQFFGPGTRLTVL.